This T cell receptor beta chain was captured by sequencing in a study of early stage breast cancer tumors. Study overall: Around 9.6-fold was the mean read coverage per sample.

To note about this clone: One end of the junction varies from germline; a read error may be responsible.

The CDR3 is made up of 14 amino acids. In germline, CDR1 is GTSNPN, CDR2 SVGIG (reference sequence). Repertoires were generated with immunoSEQ multiplex PCR, while TCRdb's copy carries only in-frame clones and drops some. The sample lists roughly 49,000 clones, 78% occurring once. The chain combines TRBV30 with TRBJ2-2; D is perhaps TRBD1 or TRBD2 (5 bases each). This TCR derives from a person in their 40s with breast cancer. The sequenced material came from blood. In DNA, the CDR3 is TGTGCCTGGAGTGTTAATTGGGGGACCGCGGAGCTGTTTTTT. The encoded protein is CAWSVNWGTAELFF.